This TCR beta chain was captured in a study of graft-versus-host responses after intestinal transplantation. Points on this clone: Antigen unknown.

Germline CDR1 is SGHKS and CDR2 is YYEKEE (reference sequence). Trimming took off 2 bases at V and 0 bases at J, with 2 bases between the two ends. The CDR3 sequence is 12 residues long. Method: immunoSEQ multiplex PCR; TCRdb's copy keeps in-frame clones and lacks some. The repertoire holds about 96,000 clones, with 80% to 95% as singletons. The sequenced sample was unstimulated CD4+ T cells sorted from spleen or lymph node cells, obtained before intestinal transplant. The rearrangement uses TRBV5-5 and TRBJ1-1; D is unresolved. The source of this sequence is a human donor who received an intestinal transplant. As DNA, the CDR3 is TGTGCCAGCAGCTTATTGAACACTGAAGCTTTCTTT. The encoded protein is CASSLLNTEAFF.